This is a list of T cell receptor beta chains from one sample in a study of human T cells and chemical hapten exposure. From the RACE reads, TCRdb called clonotypes with MiXCR, one entry per CDR3 protein. Here the sample spans 75,000 to 100,000 distinct CDR3 sequences, more than 9% being singletons. The sequencing here drew on whole blood, taken in connection with sensitization to the hapten diphenylcyclopropenone (DPC). The source is a man aged 35-49 years with alopecia areata. Some clones in this sample may be carry-over from other donors' samples. Both conserved end residues are trimmed from each CDR3. Fields, in order: J gene, V gene, CDR3 protein.

>TRBJ2-2|TRBV28
ASSLGGAWGTGELF
>TRBJ2-7|TRBV7-8
ASSPSLAAYEQY
>TRBJ2-5|TRBV29-1
SVEGVGKTQY
>TRBJ2-7|TRBV2
ASTFLLAGGPEQY
>TRBJ2-1|TRBV29-1
SAPRRLIIRADEQF
>TRBJ2-1|TRBV19
ASKSLSSHGEQF
>TRBJ1-1|TRBV7-9
ASSLGQGFTEAF
>TRBJ2-1|TRBV13
ASSLGLFSYNEQF
>TRBJ2-3|TRBV9
ASSVVAGFTDTQY
>TRBJ1-1|TRBV6-6
ASSPGPRGLMNTEAF
>TRBJ2-6|TRBV18
ASSPLEGANVLT
>TRBJ1-5|TRBV10-3
AISEGQHSNQPQH
>TRBJ1-1|TRBV5-1
ASSLEGGVNTEAF
>TRBJ1-6|TRBV6-1
ASSERDRDRSPLH
>TRBJ2-5|TRBV12-3/TRBV12-4
ASSPGAYGQTQY
>TRBJ1-5|TRBV27
ASSFGNRQSNQPQH
>TRBJ2-5|TRBV20-1
SARALEREGLVETQY
>TRBJ1-1|TRBV9
ASSVGIQVDRGETEAF
>TRBJ2-2|TRBV3-1
ASSGGRSINTGELF
>TRBJ2-3|TRBV10-3
AIRNVPGTSGIISTDTQY
>TRBJ2-3|TRBV12-3/TRBV12-4
ASALRASGTQY
>TRBJ2-1|TRBV7-9
ASSFGGAYNEQF
>TRBJ1-5|TRBV28
ASSLRSGDHQPQH
>TRBJ1-2|TRBV27
ASSFQENYGYT
>TRBJ1-2|TRBV6-5
ASSYTGTGVSYGYT
>TRBJ1-4|TRBV4-2
ASSPGALSYNEKLF
>TRBJ2-1|TRBV5-1
ASSSAGADEQF
>TRBJ2-4|TRBV20-1
SAADRQNIQY
>TRBJ2-7|TRBV6-5
ASRPSLSSYEQY
>TRBJ2-1|TRBV15
ATSRDGGSYNEQF
>TRBJ1-1|TRBV6-2/TRBV6-3
ASSPRTGSHRETEAF
>TRBJ2-4|TRBV10-3
AISEGTLAKNIQY
>TRBJ1-1|TRBV7-9
ASSLVRGSTEAF
>TRBJ2-7|TRBV4-1
ASSQGGGGAYEQY
>TRBJ1-1|TRBV18
ASSPQTVKNTEAF
>TRBJ2-7|TRBV6-2/TRBV6-3
ASSPLRKVYEQY
>TRBJ2-7|TRBV10-3
AISEQGVEQY
>TRBJ2-1|TRBV7-3
ASSNSASSYNEQF
>TRBJ2-7|TRBV30
AWTTLTYEQY
>TRBJ2-7|TRBV12-3/TRBV12-4
ASSFGTSGNSAEQY
>TRBJ2-6|TRBV6-5
ASSLLSGGQISGANVLT
>TRBJ1-4|TRBV20-1
SATGRGTNEKLF
>TRBJ2-3|TRBV5-5
ASSPRDTQY
>TRBJ2-4|TRBV3-1
ASSQAPAAAKNIQY
>TRBJ2-7|TRBV6-5
ASSYGGRHYEQY
>TRBJ2-3|TRBV7-3
ASSAGTEADTQY
>TRBJ2-3|TRBV7-3
ASSSSGVSTDTQY
>TRBJ2-7|TRBV6-2/TRBV6-3
ASTLAGDHEQY
>TRBJ1-1|TRBV7-2
ASSLASDSTEAF
>TRBJ1-6|TRBV7-2
ASSAEAAGPLH
>TRBJ2-3|TRBV6-5
ASRSGLAGTDTQY
>TRBJ1-6|TRBV6-5
ASSYLTDSSPLH
>TRBJ1-3|TRBV6-5
ASSYSSLGDSSGNTIY